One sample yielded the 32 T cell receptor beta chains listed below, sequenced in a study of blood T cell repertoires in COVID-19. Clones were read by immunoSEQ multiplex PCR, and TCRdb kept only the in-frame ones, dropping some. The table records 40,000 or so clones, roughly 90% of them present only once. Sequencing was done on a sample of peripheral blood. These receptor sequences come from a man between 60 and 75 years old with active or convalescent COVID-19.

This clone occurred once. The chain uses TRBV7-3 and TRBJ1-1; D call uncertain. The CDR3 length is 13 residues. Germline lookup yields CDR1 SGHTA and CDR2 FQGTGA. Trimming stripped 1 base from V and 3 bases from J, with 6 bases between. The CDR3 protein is CASSLIRDTEAFF. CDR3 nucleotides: TGTGCCAGCAGCTTAATCCGGGACACTGAAGCTTTCTTT.

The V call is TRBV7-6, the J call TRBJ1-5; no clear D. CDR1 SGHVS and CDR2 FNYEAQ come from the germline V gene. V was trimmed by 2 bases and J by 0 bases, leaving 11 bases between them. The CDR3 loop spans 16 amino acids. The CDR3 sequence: CASSLRPAGSNQPQHF. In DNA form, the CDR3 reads TGTGCCAGCAGCTTAAGGCCCGCAGGTAGCAATCAGCCCCAGCATTTT.

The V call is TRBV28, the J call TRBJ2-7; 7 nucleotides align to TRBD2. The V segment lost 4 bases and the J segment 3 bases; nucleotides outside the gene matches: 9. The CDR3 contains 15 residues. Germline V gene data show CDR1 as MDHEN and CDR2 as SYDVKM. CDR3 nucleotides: TGTGCCAGCAGTTGGGGGGGACTACAGAACTACGAGCAGTACTTC. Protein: CASSWGGLQNYEQYF. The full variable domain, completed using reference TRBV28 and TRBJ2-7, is DVKVTQSSRYLVKRTGEKVFLECVQDMDHENMFWYRQDPGLGLRLIYFSYDVKMKEKGDIPEGYSVSREKKERFSLILESASTNQTSMYLCASSWGGLQNYEQYFGPGTRLTVT.

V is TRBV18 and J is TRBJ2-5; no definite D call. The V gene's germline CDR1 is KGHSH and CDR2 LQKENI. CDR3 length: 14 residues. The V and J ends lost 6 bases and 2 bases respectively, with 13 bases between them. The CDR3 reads CASSPIAVQETQYF. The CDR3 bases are TGTGCCAGCTCTCCTATCGCTGTACAAGAGACCCAGTACTTC.

This chain's CDR3 is CASSQEFPGGSYEQYF. In nucleotides, the CDR3 is TGTGCCAGCAGCCAAGAATTCCCAGGGGGGTCCTACGAGCAGTACTTC. This chain uses TRBV4-2 with TRBJ2-7; tentative D call: TRBD1 (7 bases). This CDR3 has 16 amino acids. Looked up from germline, CDR1 is LGHNA and CDR2 is YNFKEQ. Trimming stripped 0 bases from V and 1 base from J, with 13 bases between.

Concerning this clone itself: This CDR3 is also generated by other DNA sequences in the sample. The DNA for the CDR3 is TGCGCCAGCAGCTTGGGAGGTTTGGGTGAGACCCAGTACTTC. This translates into CASSLGGLGETQYF. V usage is TRBV5-1 and J usage is TRBJ2-5, with D hard to call. V dropped 0 bases and J dropped 5 bases, with 11 bases sitting between them. CDR3 length: 14 amino acids. The germline gives CDR1 SGHRS, CDR2 YFSETQ.

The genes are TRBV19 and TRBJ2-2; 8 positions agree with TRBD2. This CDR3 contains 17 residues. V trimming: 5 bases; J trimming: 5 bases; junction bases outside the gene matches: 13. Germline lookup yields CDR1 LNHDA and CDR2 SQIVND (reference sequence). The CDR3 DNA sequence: TGTGCCAGTAGTCAGTCCTATAGCGGGATAGCAACCGGGGAGCTGTTTTTT. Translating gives CASSQSYSGIATGELFF.

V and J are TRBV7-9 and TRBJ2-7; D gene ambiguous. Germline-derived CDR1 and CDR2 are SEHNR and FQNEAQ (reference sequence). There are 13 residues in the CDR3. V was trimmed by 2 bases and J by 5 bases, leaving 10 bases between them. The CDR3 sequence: CASSLSGPNEQYF. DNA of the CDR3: TGTGCCAGCAGCTTATCGGGTCCAAACGAGCAGTACTTC.

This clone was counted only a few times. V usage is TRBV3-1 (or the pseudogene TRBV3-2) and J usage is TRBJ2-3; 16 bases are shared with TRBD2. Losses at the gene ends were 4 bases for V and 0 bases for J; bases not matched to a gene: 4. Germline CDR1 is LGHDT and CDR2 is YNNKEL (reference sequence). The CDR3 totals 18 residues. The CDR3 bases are TGTGCCAGCAGCCCCGGGACTAGCGGGAGGGCTAGCACAGATACGCAGTATTTT. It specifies CASSPGTSGRASTDTQYF.

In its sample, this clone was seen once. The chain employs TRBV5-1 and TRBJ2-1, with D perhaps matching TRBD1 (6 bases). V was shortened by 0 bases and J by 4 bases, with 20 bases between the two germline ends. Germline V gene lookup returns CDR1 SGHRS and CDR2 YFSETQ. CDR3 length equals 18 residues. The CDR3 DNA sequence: TGCGCCAGCAGCTTGGTACCCCTACAGGGACGAGGGTACAATGAGCAGTTCTTC. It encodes CASSLVPLQGRGYNEQFF.

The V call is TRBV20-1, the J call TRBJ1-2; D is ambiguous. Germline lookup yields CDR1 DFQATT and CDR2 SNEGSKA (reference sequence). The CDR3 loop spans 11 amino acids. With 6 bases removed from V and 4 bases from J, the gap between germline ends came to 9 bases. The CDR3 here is CSAGQVYGYTF. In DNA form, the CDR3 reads TGCAGTGCCGGCCAGGTCTATGGCTACACCTTC.

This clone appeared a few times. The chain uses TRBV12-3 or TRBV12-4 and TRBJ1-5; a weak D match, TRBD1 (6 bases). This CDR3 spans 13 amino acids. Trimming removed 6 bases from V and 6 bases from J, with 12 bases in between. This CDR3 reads CASSRGSGQPQHF. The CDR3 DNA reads TGTGCCAGCAGCAGGGGTTCTGGTCAGCCCCAGCATTTT.

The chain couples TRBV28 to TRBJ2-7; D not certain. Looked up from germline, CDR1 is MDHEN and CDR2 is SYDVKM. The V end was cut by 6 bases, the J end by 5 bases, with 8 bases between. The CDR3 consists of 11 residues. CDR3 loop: CASSLNNEQYF. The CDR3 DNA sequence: TGTGCCAGCAGCCTTAATAACGAGCAGTACTTC.

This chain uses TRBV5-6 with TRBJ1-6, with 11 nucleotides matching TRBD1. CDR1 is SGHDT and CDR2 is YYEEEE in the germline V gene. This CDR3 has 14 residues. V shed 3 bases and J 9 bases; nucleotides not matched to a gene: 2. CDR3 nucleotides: TGTGCCAGCAGCTGGGACAGGGGGAGTTCACCCCTCCACTTT. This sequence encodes CASSWDRGSSPLHF.

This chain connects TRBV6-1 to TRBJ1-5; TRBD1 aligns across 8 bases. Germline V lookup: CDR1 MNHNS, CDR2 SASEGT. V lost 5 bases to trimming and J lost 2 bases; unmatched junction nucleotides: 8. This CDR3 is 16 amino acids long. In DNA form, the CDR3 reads TGTGCCAGCAGTCAAGGACAGGGTGGGCGCAATCAGCCCCAGCATTTT. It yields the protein CASSQGQGGRNQPQHF.

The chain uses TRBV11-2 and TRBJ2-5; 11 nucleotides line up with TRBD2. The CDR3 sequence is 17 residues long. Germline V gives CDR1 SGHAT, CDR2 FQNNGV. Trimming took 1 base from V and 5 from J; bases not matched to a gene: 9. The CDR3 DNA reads TGTGCCAGCAGCTTAGTTCTAGCGGGAGGTTCGGGCGAGACCCAGTACTTC. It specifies CASSLVLAGGSGETQYF.

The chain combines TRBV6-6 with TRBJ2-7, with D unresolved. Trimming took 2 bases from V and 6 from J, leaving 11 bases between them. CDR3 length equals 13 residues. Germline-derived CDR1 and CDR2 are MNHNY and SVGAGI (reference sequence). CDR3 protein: CASSYVLSSEQYF. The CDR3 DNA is TGTGCCAGCAGTTACGTCTTGTCTTCCGAGCAGTACTTC.

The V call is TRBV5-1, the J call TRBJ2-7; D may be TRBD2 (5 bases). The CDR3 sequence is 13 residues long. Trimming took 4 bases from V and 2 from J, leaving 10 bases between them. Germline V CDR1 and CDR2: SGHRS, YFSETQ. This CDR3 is CASSPWGAYEQYF. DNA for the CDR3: TGCGCCAGCAGCCCCTGGGGAGCCTACGAGCAGTACTTC.

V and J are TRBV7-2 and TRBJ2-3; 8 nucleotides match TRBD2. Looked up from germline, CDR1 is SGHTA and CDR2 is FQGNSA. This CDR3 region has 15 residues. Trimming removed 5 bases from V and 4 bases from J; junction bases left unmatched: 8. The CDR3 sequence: CASSPRGGSADTQYF. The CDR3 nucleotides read TGTGCCAGCAGCCCACGGGGGGGCTCTGCAGATACGCAGTATTTT.

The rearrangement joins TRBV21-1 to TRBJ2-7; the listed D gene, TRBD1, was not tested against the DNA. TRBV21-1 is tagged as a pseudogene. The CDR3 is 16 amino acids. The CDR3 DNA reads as TGTGCCAGCAGCAAAGGTGGGTCAGGCGCTTCCTACGAGCAGTACTTC. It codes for CASSKGGSGASYEQYF.

CDR3 DNA sequence: TGTGCCAGCAGTTCCCGACAGGGGGCGGATGGCTACACCTTC. Translating it yields CASSSRQGADGYTF. J is TRBJ1-2 and V is TRBV11-2; 10 bases are a match to TRBD1. The CDR3 contains 14 residues. Germline CDR1 and CDR2: SGHAT and FQNNGV. The junction had 7 bases not matched to a gene; V was cut back by 6 bases and J by 6 bases. The full variable domain, completed using reference TRBV11-2 and TRBJ1-2, is EAGVAQSPRYKIIEKRQSVAFWCNPISGHATLYWYQQILGQGPKLLIQFQNNGVVDDSQLPKDRFSAERLKGVDSTLKIQPAKLEDSAVYLCASSSRQGADGYTFGSGTRLTVV.

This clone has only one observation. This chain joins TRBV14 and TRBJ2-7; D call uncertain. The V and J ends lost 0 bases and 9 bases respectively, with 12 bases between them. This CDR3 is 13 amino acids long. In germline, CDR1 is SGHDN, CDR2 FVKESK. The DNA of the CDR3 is TGTGCCAGCAGCCAAGATTTGTACACCCCGCAGTACTTC. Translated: CASSQDLYTPQYF.

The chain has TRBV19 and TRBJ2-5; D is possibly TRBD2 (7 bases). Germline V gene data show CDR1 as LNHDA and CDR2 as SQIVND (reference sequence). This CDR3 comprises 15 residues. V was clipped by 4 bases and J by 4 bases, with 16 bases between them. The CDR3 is CASSTRPGEGETQYF. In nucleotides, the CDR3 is TGTGCCAGTAGTACGAGGCCAGGGGAGGGAGAGACCCAGTACTTC.

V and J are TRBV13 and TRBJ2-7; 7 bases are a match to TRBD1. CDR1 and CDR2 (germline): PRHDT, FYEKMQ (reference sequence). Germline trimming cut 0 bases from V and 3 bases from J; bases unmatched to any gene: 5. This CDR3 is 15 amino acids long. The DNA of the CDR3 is TGTGCCAGCAGCTTAGGTAACAGGGGAATCTACGAGCAGTACTTC. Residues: CASSLGNRGIYEQYF.

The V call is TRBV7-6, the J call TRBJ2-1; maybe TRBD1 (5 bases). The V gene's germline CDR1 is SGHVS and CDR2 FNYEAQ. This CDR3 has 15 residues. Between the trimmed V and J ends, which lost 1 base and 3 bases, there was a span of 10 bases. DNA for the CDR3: TGTGCCAGCAGCTTAGGAGAGGACAACTACAATGAGCAGTTCTTC. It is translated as CASSLGEDNYNEQFF.

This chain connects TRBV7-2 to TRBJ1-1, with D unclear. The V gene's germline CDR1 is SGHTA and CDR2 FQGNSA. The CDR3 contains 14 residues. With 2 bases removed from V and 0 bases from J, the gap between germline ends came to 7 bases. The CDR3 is CASSLNSMNTEAFF. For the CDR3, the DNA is TGTGCCAGCAGCTTAAACTCAATGAACACTGAAGCTTTCTTT.

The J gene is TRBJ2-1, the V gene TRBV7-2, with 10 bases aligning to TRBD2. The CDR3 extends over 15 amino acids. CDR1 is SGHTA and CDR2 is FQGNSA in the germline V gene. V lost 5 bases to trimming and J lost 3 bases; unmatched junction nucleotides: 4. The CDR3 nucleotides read TGTGCCAGCAGCGTCCGGACTAGCGGCTACAATGAGCAGTTCTTC. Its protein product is CASSVRTSGYNEQFF.

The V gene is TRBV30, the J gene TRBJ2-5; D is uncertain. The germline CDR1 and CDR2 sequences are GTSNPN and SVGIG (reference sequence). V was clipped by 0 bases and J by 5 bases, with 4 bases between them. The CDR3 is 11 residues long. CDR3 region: CAWSVMETQYF. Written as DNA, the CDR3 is TGTGCCTGGAGTGTTATGGAGACCCAGTACTTC.

As DNA, the CDR3 is TGTGCCAGCAGCTTAGAATTGGGGGCGGATTCCGAAGCTTTCTTT. This sequence encodes CASSLELGADSEAFF. The V gene is TRBV11-2, the J gene TRBJ1-1; the D gene is possibly TRBD1 (6 bases). The germline V and J ends were trimmed by 0 bases and 8 bases, with 16 bases remaining between them. The CDR3 runs to 15 residues. Looked up from germline, CDR1 is SGHAT and CDR2 is FQNNGV.

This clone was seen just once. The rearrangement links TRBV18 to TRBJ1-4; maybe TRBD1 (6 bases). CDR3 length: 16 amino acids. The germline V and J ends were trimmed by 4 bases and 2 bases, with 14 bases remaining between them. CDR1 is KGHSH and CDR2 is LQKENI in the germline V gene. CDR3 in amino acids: CASSLMAGATNEKLFF. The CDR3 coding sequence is TGTGCCAGCTCACTCATGGCGGGGGCCACTAATGAAAAACTGTTTTTT.

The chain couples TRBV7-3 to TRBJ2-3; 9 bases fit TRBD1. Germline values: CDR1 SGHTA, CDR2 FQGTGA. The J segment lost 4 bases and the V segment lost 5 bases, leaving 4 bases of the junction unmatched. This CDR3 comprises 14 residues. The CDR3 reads CASSMDRGADTQYF. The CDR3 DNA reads TGTGCCAGCAGCATGGACAGGGGCGCAGATACGCAGTATTTT.

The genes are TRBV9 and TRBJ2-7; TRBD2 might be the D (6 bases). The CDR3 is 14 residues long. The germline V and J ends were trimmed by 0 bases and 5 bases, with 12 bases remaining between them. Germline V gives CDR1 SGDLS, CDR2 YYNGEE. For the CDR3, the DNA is TGTGCCAGCAGCGTAGGAGGTTGGGGGGACGAGCAGTACTTC. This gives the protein CASSVGGWGDEQYF.